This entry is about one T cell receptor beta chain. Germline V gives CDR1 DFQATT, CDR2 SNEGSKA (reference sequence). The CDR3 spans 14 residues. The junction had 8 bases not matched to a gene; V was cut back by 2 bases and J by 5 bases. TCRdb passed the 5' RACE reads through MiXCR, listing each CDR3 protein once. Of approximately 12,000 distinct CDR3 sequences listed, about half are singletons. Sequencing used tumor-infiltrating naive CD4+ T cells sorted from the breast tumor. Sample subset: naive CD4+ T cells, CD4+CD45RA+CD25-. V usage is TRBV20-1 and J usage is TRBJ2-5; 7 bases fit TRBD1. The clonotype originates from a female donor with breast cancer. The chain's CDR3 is CSARYRGPGETQYF. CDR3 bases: TGCAGTGCTAGATACAGGGGTCCCGGGGAGACCCAGTACTTC.